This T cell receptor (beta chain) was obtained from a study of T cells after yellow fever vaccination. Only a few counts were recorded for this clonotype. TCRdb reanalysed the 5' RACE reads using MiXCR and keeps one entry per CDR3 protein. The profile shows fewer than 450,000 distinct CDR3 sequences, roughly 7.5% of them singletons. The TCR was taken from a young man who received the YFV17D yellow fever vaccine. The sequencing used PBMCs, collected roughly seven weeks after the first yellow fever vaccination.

Written as DNA, the CDR3 is TGTGCCAGCAGGCCCCAGGCCCCTTATCAGCCCCAGCATTTT. Amino acid sequence: CASRPQAPYQPQHF. This chain links TRBV6-2 or TRBV6-3 with TRBJ1-5; unclear D gene. The CDR3 totals 14 residues. The V end lost 6 bases, the J end lost 5 bases, and 14 bases lay between the germline ends. Germline-derived CDR1 and CDR2 are MNHEY and SVGEGT.